The 29 T cell receptor beta chains below were found in one sample sequenced in a study of blood T cell repertoires in COVID-19 (dated by TCRdb to about 2020). Library preparation employed the immunoSEQ multiplex PCR assay. The source is immuneACCESS, and TCRdb retained only in-frame sequences with V and J called. Part of the clones is not carried over; for the studies checked, unresolved V genes explain less than half of this, and the remainder is unexplained. The sample data list a few hundred thousand clones, and approximately 80% of these were observed just once. The ten biggest clones cover approximately 5% of the sample. Specimen: PBMCs or T cells enriched from blood (not recorded which). All receptors derive from a man aged 35 to 55 who had been exposed to COVID-19.

This clone has just one count. The CDR3 region is CASSFLRTGRSGYTF. The DNA of the CDR3 is TGTGCCAGCAGCTTTTTAAGGACAGGAAGATCCGGCTACACCTTC. The rearrangement joins TRBV7-2 to TRBJ1-2, with TRBD1 identical over 7 bases. With 3 bases clipped from V and 8 bases from J, the junction kept 12 bases outside the gene matches. This CDR3 comprises 15 residues. CDR1 and CDR2 from the germline V gene are SGHTA and FQGNSA.

V and J are TRBV14 and TRBJ2-1; the match to TRBD2 covers 13 bases. V lost 1 base to trimming and J lost 4 bases; unmatched junction nucleotides: 7. The CDR3 length is 18 residues. Germline CDR1 is SGHDN and CDR2 is FVKESK. In DNA, the CDR3 is TGTGCCAGCAGCCAAGCCGTGGGACTAGCGGGACCTTACAATGAGCAGTTCTTC. Protein product: CASSQAVGLAGPYNEQFF.

The rearrangement uses TRBV12-5 and TRBJ1-6; 7 bases map to TRBD1. The CDR3 is 16 residues long. The germline gives CDR1 LGHNT, CDR2 FRNRAP. V was pared by 2 bases and J by 9 bases, with 10 bases of the junction left unmatched. The CDR3 region has the DNA TGTGCTAGTGGTTTGTCCCTGACAGGGAAAAGTTCACCCCTCCACTTT. Translated, it gives CASGLSLTGKSSPLHF.

The chain joins TRBV10-3 to TRBJ1-5; TRBD1 matches at 11 bases. V trimming: 3 bases; J trimming: 7 bases; junction bases outside the gene matches: 8. The CDR3 has 16 residues. The V gene's germline CDR1 is ENHRY and CDR2 SYGVKD. The CDR3 region is CAISELGQGAGQPQHF. CDR3 nucleotides: TGTGCCATCAGTGAACTTGGACAGGGGGCTGGGCAGCCCCAGCATTTT.

The genes are TRBV30 and TRBJ2-2, with 9 bases identical to TRBD1. Per the germline V gene, CDR1 is GTSNPN and CDR2 is SVGIG (reference sequence). Trimming removed 4 bases from V and 6 bases from J; junction bases left unmatched: 6. The CDR3 is 14 residues long. DNA of the CDR3: TGTGCCTGGAAGGGGGACAGGGCGTCCGGGGAGCTGTTTTTT. As protein: CAWKGDRASGELFF.

There are a few counts of this clone. V is TRBV7-9 and J is TRBJ2-7, with D possibly matching TRBD1 (5 bases). The V gene lost 1 base and the J gene lost 4 bases, with 8 bases spanning the gap. CDR1 and CDR2 from the germline V gene are SEHNR and FQNEAQ (reference sequence). This CDR3 has 13 amino acids. The DNA of the CDR3 is TGTGCCAGCAGCTTAGTGGGGCGTTACGAGCAGTACTTC. Translating gives CASSLVGRYEQYF.

V gene TRBV6-5 combines with J gene TRBJ1-1; D possibly corresponds to TRBD1 (5 bases). Between the trimmed V and J ends, which lost 6 bases and 8 bases, there was a span of 22 bases. The CDR3 totals 15 residues. In germline, CDR1 is MNHEY, CDR2 SVGAGI. CDR3: CASSPNRVLGREAFF. The CDR3 nucleotides read TGTGCCAGCAGCCCGAATCGGGTCCTGGGGCGGGAAGCTTTCTTT.

This chain uses TRBV11-3 with TRBJ1-6; 7 positions match TRBD1. With 0 bases clipped from V and 9 bases from J, the junction kept 17 bases outside the gene matches. From germline, CDR1 is SGHNT and CDR2 YENEEA. This CDR3 contains 19 residues. The CDR3 DNA is TGTGCCAGCAGCTTAGATCAGCGACAGGGTCTGGGATTGACTTCACCCCTCCACTTT. This codes for CASSLDQRQGLGLTSPLHF. Filled out from reference TRBV11-3 and TRBJ1-6, the complete variable domain reads EAGVVQSPRYKIIEKKQPVAFWCNPISGHNTLYWYLQNLGQGPELLIRYENEEAVDDSQLPKDRFSAERLKGVDSTLKIQPAELGDSAVYLCASSLDQRQGLGLTSPLHFGNGTRLTVT.

The V and J genes are TRBV5-1 and TRBJ2-1; 10 nucleotides match TRBD2. The trim removed 2 bases at V and 6 bases at J, leaving 8 bases unmatched. This CDR3 spans 16 amino acids. Per germline, CDR1 SGHRS and CDR2 YFSETQ. The CDR3 reads CASSLSGLADPNEQFF. The CDR3 DNA sequence: TGCGCCAGCAGCTTATCTGGACTAGCGGATCCCAATGAGCAGTTCTTC. Full variable domain (rest looked up from reference TRBV5-1 and TRBJ2-1): KAGVTQTPRYLIKTRGQQVTLSCSPISGHRSVSWYQQTPGQGLQFLFEYFSETQRNKGNFPGRFSGRQFSNSRSEMNVSTLELGDSALYLCASSLSGLADPNEQFFGPGTRLTVL.

This clone was counted only a few times. The chain carries TRBV21-1 and TRBJ1-1. TRBV21-1 is an annotated pseudogene. The CDR3 consists of 20 residues. CDR3 sequence (DNA): TGTGCCAGCAGCAACCGTATCAAGCGACATAGGGGGGGATTGTACACTGAAGCTTTCTTT. This sequence encodes CASSNRIKRHRGGLYTEAFF.

The chain employs TRBV7-9 and TRBJ1-2; TRBD1 is a possible D gene (5 bases). This CDR3 spans 14 amino acids. Germline V lookup: CDR1 SEHNR, CDR2 FQNEAQ (reference sequence). Trimming removed 0 bases at V and 2 bases at J, with 7 bases between. As DNA, the CDR3 is TGTGCCAGCAGCTTAGCGCAGGGCAACTATGGCTACACCTTC. Translated: CASSLAQGNYGYTF.

This clone has a single count. V and J are TRBV2 and TRBJ1-1; D ambiguous. CDR3 length equals 12 residues. V lost 6 bases and J lost 11, with 16 bases in between. CDR1 is SNHLY, CDR2 FYNNEI, per germline. The DNA of the CDR3 is TGTGCCAGCAGGAGGGATGTATATCGTGCTTTCTTT. It yields the protein CASRRDVYRAFF.

The chain employs TRBV5-4 and TRBJ1-1; possibly TRBD1 for D (6 bases). The CDR3 extends over 13 amino acids. Trimming took off 7 bases at V and 2 bases at J, with 12 bases between the two ends. Germline lookup yields CDR1 SGHNT and CDR2 YYREEE (reference sequence). The CDR3 DNA is TGTGCCAGCCGCCGCAGGGGCAACACTGAAGCTTTCTTT. Protein product: CASRRRGNTEAFF.

The chain is built from TRBV28 and TRBJ1-2; D gene uncertain. With 3 bases removed from V and 4 bases from J, the gap between germline ends came to 12 bases. CDR1 MDHEN and CDR2 SYDVKM come from the germline V gene. This CDR3 has 14 residues. The CDR3 loop reads CASSLPEGGYGYTF. In DNA, the CDR3 is TGTGCCAGCAGTTTGCCCGAGGGTGGCTATGGCTACACCTTC.

The CDR3 DNA follows: TGTGCCACCACCCCCGGGAGCCACTACGAGCAGTACTTC. This codes for CATTPGSHYEQYF. The J gene is TRBJ2-7, the V gene TRBV7-8; D perhaps matches TRBD2 (6 bases). Trimming removed 10 bases from V and 3 bases from J, with 16 bases in between. Germline CDR1 SGHVS, CDR2 FQNEAQ. This CDR3 region has 13 residues.

The V call is TRBV10-3, the J call TRBJ1-1, with D maybe TRBD1 (6 bases). Germline lookup yields CDR1 ENHRY and CDR2 SYGVKD. CDR3 size: 13 residues. V was cut by 10 bases and J by 2 bases, with 14 bases left in between. The CDR3 nucleotides read TGTGCCACCCTTCTACAGGGAAACACTGAAGCTTTCTTT. Its translation: CATLLQGNTEAFF.

This chain links TRBV18 with TRBJ1-4; tentatively, D is TRBD1 (6 bases). The CDR3 consists of 18 residues. Germline V gene sequence: CDR1 KGHSH, CDR2 LQKENI. The germline V and J ends were trimmed by 1 base and 0 bases, with 15 bases remaining between them. The CDR3 nucleotides are TGTGCCAGCTCACCACAAGACAGGCTCATTGCAACTAATGAAAAACTGTTTTTT. Protein product: CASSPQDRLIATNEKLFF.

The chain joins TRBV7-9 to TRBJ2-2; TRBD1 agrees at 11 bases. Losses at the gene ends were 4 bases for V and 1 base for J; bases not matched to a gene: 2. This CDR3 spans 16 amino acids. The germline gives CDR1 SEHNR, CDR2 FQNEAQ (reference sequence). This chain's CDR3 is CASSSDRGQNTGELFF. CDR3 nucleotide sequence: TGTGCCAGCAGCTCGGACAGGGGGCAGAACACCGGGGAGCTGTTTTTT.

The J gene is TRBJ1-5, the V gene TRBV7-2; D uncertain. Germline V lookup: CDR1 SGHTA, CDR2 FQGNSA. Trimming left V 5 bases short and J 7 bases short, with 12 bases between. This CDR3 contains 13 residues. The CDR3 coding sequence is TGTGCCAGCAGCCGTCAACTCTCCCAGCCCCAGCATTTT. This translates into CASSRQLSQPQHF. Full variable domain (missing parts from reference TRBV7-2 and TRBJ1-5): GAGVSQSPSNKVTEKGKDVELRCDPISGHTALYWYRQSLGQGLEFLIYFQGNSAPDKSGLPSDRFSAERTGGSVSTLTIQRTQQEDSAVYLCASSRQLSQPQHFGDGTRLSIL.

V usage is TRBV20-1 and J usage is TRBJ1-2, with D possibly being TRBD1 (5 bases). The germline CDR1 and CDR2 sequences are DFQATT and SNEGSKA (reference sequence). The V end was cut by 1 base, the J end by 7 bases, with 7 bases between. The CDR3 sequence is 11 residues long. This chain's CDR3 is CSARGGFGYTF. The CDR3 bases are TGCAGTGCTAGAGGGGGCTTTGGCTACACCTTC.

V usage is TRBV2 and J usage is TRBJ2-5, with TRBD1 identical over 8 bases. This CDR3 contains 13 residues. V lost 7 bases and J lost 5; bases outside the gene matches: 6. Germline loops: CDR1 SNHLY, CDR2 FYNNEI. The CDR3 loop is CASIQGAGETQYF. As DNA, the CDR3 is TGTGCCAGCATCCAGGGGGCCGGGGAGACCCAGTACTTC.

The rearrangement joins TRBV5-1 to TRBJ2-1; a possible D gene is TRBD2 (5 bases). V was shortened by 0 bases and J by 8 bases, with 12 bases between the two germline ends. This CDR3 region has 14 residues. Germline-derived CDR1 and CDR2 are SGHRS and YFSETQ. CDR3 coding DNA: TGCGCCAGCAGCTTGGCCGGACTCCGGGATGAGCAGTTCTTC. Translating gives CASSLAGLRDEQFF.

V and J are TRBV7-3 and TRBJ1-2; possibly TRBD1 for D (6 bases). Germline V CDR1 and CDR2: SGHTA, FQGTGA. V dropped 6 bases and J dropped 4 bases, with 18 bases sitting between them. The CDR3 has 15 residues. CDR3: CASSEGIGGSYGYTF. In DNA form, the CDR3 reads TGTGCCAGCAGTGAGGGAATAGGGGGATCCTATGGCTACACCTTC.

The chain links TRBV30 to TRBJ1-5; perhaps TRBD1 as D (6 bases). The CDR3 has 14 residues. Per germline, CDR1 GTSNPN and CDR2 SVGIG (reference sequence). Trimming shortened V by 3 bases and J by 8 bases, and 17 bases separated the two germline ends. CDR3 amino acids: CAWSGGGGGKPQHF. For the CDR3, the DNA is TGTGCCTGGAGCGGCGGGGGCGGGGGAAAGCCCCAGCATTTT. Combining the CDR3 with reference TRBV30 and TRBJ1-5 gives the whole variable domain SQTIHQWPATLVQPVGSPLSLECTVEGTSNPNLYWYRQAAGRGLQLLFYSVGIGQISSEVPQNLSASRPQDRQFILSSKKLLLSDSGFYLCAWSGGGGGKPQHFGDGTRLSIL.

The rearrangement joins TRBV7-8 to TRBJ2-3; D gene unclear. The CDR3 covers 14 residues. CDR1 is SGHVS and CDR2 is FQNEAQ in the germline V gene. V was clipped by 1 base and J by 4 bases, with 9 bases between them. The CDR3 DNA is TGTGCCAGCAGCTTAGACTCGCGGCCAGATACGCAGTATTTT. This gives the protein CASSLDSRPDTQYF.

The chain uses TRBV5-7 and TRBJ2-3, with D unclear. TRBV5-7 is designated an ORF whose function remains uncertain. Trimming cost V 2 bases and J 2 bases, with 18 bases left between them. This CDR3 contains 17 residues. The CDR3 here is CASSFSLLESSTDTQYF. The CDR3 bases are TGTGCCAGCAGCTTCTCGTTATTGGAGTCCTCCACAGATACGCAGTATTTT.

The chain links TRBV6-2 or TRBV6-3 to TRBJ1-4; 12 positions agree with TRBD1. V trimming: 3 bases; J trimming: 12 bases; junction bases outside the gene matches: 8. The germline V gene has CDR1 MNHEY and CDR2 SVGEGT. CDR3 length: 15 amino acids. The CDR3 here is CASSYGGTGGRELFF. The CDR3 DNA follows: TGTGCCAGCAGTTATGGCGGGACAGGGGGCCGGGAACTGTTTTTT.

This clone was detected only once. The sample has other DNA sequences that encode this CDR3 too. This chain joins TRBV7-9 and TRBJ1-3; D gene unclear. The CDR3 is 13 residues long. The V end lost 1 base, the J end lost 4 bases, and 5 bases lay between the germline ends. The germline V gene has CDR1 SEHNR and CDR2 FQNEAQ (reference sequence). The CDR3 DNA reads TGTGCCAGCAGCTTAGGCCAGGGAAACACCATATATTTT. Translating gives CASSLGQGNTIYF.

The rearrangement joins TRBV27 to TRBJ2-7; 11 bases are a match to TRBD1. Looked up from germline, CDR1 is MNHEY and CDR2 is SMNVEV (reference sequence). The J segment lost 6 bases and the V segment lost 8 bases, leaving 9 bases of the junction unmatched. CDR3 length: 14 residues. CDR3 residues: CASRGTGGTGEQYF. The CDR3 region has the DNA TGTGCCAGCCGAGGGACAGGGGGGACCGGCGAGCAGTACTTC.